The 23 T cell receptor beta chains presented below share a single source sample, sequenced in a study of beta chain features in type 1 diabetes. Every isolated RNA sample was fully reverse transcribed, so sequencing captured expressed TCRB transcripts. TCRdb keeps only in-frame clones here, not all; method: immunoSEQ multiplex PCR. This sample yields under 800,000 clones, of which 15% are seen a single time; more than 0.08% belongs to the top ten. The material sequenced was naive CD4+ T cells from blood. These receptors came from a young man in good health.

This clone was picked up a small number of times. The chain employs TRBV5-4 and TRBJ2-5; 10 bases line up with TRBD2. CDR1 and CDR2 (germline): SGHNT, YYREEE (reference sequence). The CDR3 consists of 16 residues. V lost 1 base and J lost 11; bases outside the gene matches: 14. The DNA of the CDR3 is TGTGCCAGCAGCTTGATTTCTTGGACTAGCGGCCCTGAGCAGTACTTC. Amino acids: CASSLISWTSGPEQYF.

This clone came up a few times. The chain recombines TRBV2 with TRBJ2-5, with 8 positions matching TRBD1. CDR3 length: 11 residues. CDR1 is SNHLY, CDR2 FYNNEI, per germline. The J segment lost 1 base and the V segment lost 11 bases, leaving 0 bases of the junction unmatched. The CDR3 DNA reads TGTGCCGGACAGGGCCAAGAGACCCAGTACTTC. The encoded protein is CAGQGQETQYF.

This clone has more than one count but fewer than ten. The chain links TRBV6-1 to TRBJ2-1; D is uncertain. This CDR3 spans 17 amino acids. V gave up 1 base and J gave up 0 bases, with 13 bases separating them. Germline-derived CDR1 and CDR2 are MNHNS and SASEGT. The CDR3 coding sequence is TGTGCCAGCAGTGAAGGGGTTAGCCCGAGCTCCTACAATGAGCAGTTCTTC. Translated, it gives CASSEGVSPSSYNEQFF.

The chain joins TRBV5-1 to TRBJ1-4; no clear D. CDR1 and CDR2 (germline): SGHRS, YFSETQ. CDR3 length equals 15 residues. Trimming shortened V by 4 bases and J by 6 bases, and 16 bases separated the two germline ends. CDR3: CASSHGPLRYEKLFF. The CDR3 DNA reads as TGCGCCAGCAGCCATGGACCGTTGCGATATGAAAAACTGTTTTTT.

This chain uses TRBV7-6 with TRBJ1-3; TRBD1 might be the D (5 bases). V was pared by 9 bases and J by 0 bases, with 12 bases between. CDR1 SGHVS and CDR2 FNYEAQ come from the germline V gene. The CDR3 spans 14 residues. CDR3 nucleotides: TGTGCCAGAAGGACACTGGCCTCTGGAAACACCATATATTTT. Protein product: CARRTLASGNTIYF.

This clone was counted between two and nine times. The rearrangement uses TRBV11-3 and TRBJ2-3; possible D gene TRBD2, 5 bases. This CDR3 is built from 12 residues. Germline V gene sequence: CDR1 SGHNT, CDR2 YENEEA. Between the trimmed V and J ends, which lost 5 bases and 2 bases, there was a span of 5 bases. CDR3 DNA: TGTGCCAGCAGCCGGGACACAGATACGCAGTATTTT. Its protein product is CASSRDTDTQYF. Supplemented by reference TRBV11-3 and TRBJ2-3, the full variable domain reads EAGVVQSPRYKIIEKKQPVAFWCNPISGHNTLYWYLQNLGQGPELLIRYENEEAVDDSQLPKDRFSAERLKGVDSTLKIQPAELGDSAVYLCASSRDTDTQYFGPGTRLTVL.

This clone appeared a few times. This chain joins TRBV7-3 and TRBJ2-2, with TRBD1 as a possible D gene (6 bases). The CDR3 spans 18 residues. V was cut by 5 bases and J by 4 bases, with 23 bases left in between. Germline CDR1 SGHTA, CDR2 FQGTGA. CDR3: CASSLPPSLGGSTGELFF. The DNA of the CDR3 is TGTGCCAGCAGCCTCCCCCCGTCTCTTGGGGGCTCCACCGGGGAGCTGTTTTTT.

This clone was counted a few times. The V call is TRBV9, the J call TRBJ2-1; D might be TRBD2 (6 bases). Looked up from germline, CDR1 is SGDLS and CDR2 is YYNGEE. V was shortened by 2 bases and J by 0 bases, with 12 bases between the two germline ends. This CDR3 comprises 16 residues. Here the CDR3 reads CASSVLAMSSYNEQFF. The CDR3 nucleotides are TGTGCCAGCAGCGTCCTAGCGATGAGCTCCTACAATGAGCAGTTCTTC.

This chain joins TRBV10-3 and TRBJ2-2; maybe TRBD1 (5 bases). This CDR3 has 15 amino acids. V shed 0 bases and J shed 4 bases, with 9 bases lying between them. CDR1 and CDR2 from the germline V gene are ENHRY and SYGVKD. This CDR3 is CAISESVGPTGELFF. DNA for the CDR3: TGTGCCATCAGTGAGTCGGTGGGGCCCACCGGGGAGCTGTTTTTT.

CDR3 loop: CASSPISYNEQFF. The CDR3 DNA follows: TGTGCCAGCAGCCCCATTTCCTACAATGAGCAGTTCTTC. The chain carries TRBV4-2 and TRBJ2-1, with D unresolved. Trimming cost V 4 bases and J 1 base, with 5 bases left between them. Germline V gene sequence: CDR1 LGHNA, CDR2 YNFKEQ. There are 13 residues in the CDR3.

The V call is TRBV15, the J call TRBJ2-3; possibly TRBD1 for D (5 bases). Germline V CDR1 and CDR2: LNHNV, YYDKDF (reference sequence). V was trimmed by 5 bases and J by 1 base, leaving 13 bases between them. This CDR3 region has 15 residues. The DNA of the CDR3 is TGTGCCACCAGCGGACCCAGGGTGGGCACAGATACGCAGTATTTT. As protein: CATSGPRVGTDTQYF.

The CDR3 nucleotides are TGTGCCAGCAGCCATGGACTAACTGGGACGTCTAGCTCCTACGAGCAGTACTTC. Translation: CASSHGLTGTSSSYEQYF. This rearrangement joins TRBV7-8 to TRBJ2-7, with D tentatively TRBD2 (6 bases). The CDR3 consists of 18 residues. Germline V gene data show CDR1 as SGHVS and CDR2 as FQNEAQ. Trimming removed 5 bases from V and 0 bases from J, with 23 bases in between.

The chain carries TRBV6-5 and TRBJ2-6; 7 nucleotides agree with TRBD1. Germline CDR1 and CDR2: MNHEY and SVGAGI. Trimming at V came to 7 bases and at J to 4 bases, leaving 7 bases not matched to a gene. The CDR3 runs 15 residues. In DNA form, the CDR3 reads TGTGCCAGCACTGAGACAGGGAACGGGGCCAACGTCCTGACTTTC. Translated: CASTETGNGANVLTF.

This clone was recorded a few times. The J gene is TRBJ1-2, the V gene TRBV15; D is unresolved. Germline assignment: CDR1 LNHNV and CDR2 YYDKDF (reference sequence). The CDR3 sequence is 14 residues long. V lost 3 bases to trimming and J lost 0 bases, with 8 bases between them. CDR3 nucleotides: TGTGCCACCAGCAGGGACGCAACTAACTATGGCTACACCTTC. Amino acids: CATSRDATNYGYTF.

Here the CDR3 DNA reads TGTGCCAGTAGTCCTAGGACGGAGGGCTATGGCTACACCTTC. As protein: CASSPRTEGYGYTF. This chain links TRBV19 with TRBJ1-2; D remains ambiguous. V dropped 5 bases and J dropped 4 bases, with 14 bases sitting between them. The CDR3 spans 14 residues. Germline values: CDR1 LNHDA, CDR2 SQIVND (reference sequence).

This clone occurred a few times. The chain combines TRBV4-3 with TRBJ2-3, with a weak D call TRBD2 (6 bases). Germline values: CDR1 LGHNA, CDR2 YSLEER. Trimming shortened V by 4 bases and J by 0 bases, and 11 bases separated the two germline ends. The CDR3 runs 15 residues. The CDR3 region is CASSLGGSSTDTQYF. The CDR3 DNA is TGCGCCAGCAGCCTGGGGGGATCTAGCACAGATACGCAGTATTTT.

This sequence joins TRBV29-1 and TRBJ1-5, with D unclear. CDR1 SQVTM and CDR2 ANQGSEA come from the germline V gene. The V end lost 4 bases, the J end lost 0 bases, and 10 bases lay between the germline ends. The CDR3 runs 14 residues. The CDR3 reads CSVGPVDSNQPQHF. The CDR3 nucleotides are TGCAGCGTTGGACCGGTTGATAGCAATCAGCCCCAGCATTTT.

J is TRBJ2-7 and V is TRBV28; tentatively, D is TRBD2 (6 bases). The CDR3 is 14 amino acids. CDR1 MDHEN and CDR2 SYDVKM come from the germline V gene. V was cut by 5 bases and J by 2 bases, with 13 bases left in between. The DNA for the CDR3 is TGTGCCAGCAGTACCGGGAGTGATCCCTACGAGCAGTACTTC. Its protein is CASSTGSDPYEQYF.

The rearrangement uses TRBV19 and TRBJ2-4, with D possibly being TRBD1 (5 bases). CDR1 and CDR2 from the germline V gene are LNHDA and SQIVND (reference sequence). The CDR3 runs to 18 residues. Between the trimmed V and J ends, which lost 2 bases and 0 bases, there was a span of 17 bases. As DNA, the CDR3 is TGTGCCAGTAGTATACGGGCAGGGCCCACGGTAGCCAAAAACATTCAGTACTTC. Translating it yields CASSIRAGPTVAKNIQYF. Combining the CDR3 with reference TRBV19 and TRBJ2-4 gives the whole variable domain DGGITQSPKYLFRKEGQNVTLSCEQNLNHDAMYWYRQDPGQGLRLIYYSQIVNDFQKGDIAEGYSVSREKKESFPLTVTSAQKNPTAFYLCASSIRAGPTVAKNIQYFGAGTRLSVL.

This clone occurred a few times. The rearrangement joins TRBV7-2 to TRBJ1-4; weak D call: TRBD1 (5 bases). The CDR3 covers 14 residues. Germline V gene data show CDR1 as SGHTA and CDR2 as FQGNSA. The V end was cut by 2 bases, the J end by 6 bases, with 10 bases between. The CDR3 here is CASSLYRPDEKLFF. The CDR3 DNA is TGTGCCAGCAGCTTATACAGGCCTGATGAAAAACTGTTTTTT.

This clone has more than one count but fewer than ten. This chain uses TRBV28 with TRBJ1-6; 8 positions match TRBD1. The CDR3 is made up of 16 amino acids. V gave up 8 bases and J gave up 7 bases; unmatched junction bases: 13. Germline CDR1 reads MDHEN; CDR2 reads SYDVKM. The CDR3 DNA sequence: TGTGCCAGCCTATCAGGGGGCGGGTGGATCAATTCACCCCTCCACTTT. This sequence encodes CASLSGGGWINSPLHF.

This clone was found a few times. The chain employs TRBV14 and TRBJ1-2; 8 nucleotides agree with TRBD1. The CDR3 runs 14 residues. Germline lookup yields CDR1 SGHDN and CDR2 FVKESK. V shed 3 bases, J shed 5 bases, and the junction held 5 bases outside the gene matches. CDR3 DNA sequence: TGTGCCAGCAGCCAGCGGGACAGGCCTTATGGCTACACCTTC. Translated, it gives CASSQRDRPYGYTF.

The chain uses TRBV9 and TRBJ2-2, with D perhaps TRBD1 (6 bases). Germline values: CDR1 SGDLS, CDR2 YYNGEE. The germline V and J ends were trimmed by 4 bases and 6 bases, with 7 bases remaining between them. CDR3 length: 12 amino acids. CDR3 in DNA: TGTGCCAGCAGCTACAGGGCCGGGGAGCTGTTTTTT. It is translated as CASSYRAGELFF.